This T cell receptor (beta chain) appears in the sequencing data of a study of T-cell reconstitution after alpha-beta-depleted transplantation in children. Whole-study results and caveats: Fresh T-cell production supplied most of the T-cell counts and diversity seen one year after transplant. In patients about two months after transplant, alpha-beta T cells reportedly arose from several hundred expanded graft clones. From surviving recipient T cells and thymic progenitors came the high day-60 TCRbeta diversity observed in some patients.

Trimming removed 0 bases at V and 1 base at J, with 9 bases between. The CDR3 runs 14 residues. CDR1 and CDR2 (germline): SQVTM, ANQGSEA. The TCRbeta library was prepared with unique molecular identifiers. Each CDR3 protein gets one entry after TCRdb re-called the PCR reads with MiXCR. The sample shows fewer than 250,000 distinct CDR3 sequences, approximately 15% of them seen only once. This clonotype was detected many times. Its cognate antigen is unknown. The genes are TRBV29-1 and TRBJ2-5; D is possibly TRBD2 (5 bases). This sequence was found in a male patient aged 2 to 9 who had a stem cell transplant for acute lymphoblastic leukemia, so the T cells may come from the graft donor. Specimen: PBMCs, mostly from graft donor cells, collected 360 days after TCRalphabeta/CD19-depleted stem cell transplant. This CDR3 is CSVEDPSGQETQYF. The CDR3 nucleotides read TGCAGCGTTGAAGATCCAAGCGGCCAAGAGACCCAGTACTTC.